This T cell receptor beta chain originates from a study of chemoradiotherapy in HPV16-positive cancers. Only in-frame clones appear in the TCRdb table, and some are missing; sequencing was by immunoSEQ multiplex PCR. The sample contains over a thousand clones, nearly 90% of which appear only once. There are 11 residues in the CDR3. The germline CDR1 and CDR2 sequences are MNHEY and SVGAGI. V lost 6 bases and J lost 7, with 9 bases in between. Remarks on this clone: The target antigen is unknown.

Repeated repertoire sampling spanned the course of chemoradiotherapy. Study-level results: During treatment, candidate HPV-specific clones and E7-related motifs expanded in tumor. HPV-responsive T-cell expansion during chemoradiotherapy was linked to improved recurrence-free survival in HPV16-positive patients. Only a couple of HPV16-positive patients supplied the functional HPV-specificity definition.

The rearrangement uses TRBV6-5 and TRBJ1-2; unclear D gene. This clonotype was obtained from a human donor with HPV-associated anogenital cancer. Sequencing was performed on tumor tissue, taken from a patient who underwent chemoradiotherapy. Written as DNA, the CDR3 is TGTGCCAGCAGCTACGGAGTTGGCTACACCTTC. This codes for CASSYGVGYTF.